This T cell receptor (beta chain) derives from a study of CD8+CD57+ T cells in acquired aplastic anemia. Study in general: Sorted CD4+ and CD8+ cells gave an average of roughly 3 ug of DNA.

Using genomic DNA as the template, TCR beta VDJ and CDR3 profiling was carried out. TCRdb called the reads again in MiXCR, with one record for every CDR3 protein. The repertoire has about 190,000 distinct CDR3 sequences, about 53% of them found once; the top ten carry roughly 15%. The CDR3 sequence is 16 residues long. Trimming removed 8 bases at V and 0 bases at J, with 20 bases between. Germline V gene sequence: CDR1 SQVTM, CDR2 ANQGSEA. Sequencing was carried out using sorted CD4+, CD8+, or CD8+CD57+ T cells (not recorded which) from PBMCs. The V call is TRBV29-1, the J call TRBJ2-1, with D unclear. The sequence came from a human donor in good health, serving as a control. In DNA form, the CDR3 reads TGCAGCTTGGGGATGGGTCAGTCGACCTCCTACAATGAGCAGTTCTTC. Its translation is CSLGMGQSTSYNEQFF.